The 27 T cell receptor beta chains below were found in one sample sequenced in a study of graft-versus-host responses after intestinal transplantation. Antigens of these TCRs are unknown. Method: immunoSEQ multiplex PCR; TCRdb's copy keeps in-frame clones and lacks some. This sample has approximately 78,000 clones, with around 87% found just once. This sample comprised unstimulated CD8+ T cells sorted from spleen or lymph node cells, obtained before transplant. The receptors were gathered from a human donor who was the organ donor for an intestinal transplant.

This chain uses TRBV2 with TRBJ1-2, with D maybe TRBD1 (5 bases). Trimming stripped 7 bases from V and 4 bases from J, with 10 bases between. The CDR3 has 12 residues. CDR1 SNHLY and CDR2 FYNNEI come from the germline V gene. CDR3 region: CASIGASYGYTF. The CDR3, as DNA: TGTGCCAGCATTGGGGCCAGCTATGGCTACACCTTC.

This chain links TRBV9 with TRBJ1-4, with D unresolved. From germline, CDR1 is SGDLS and CDR2 YYNGEE. Trimming removed 0 bases at V and 6 bases at J, with 9 bases between. This CDR3 comprises 14 residues. CDR3 in amino acids: CASSVGGYDEKLFF. DNA of the CDR3: TGTGCCAGCAGCGTAGGAGGTTACGATGAAAAACTGTTTTTT.

This sequence joins TRBV4-1 and TRBJ2-3, with 14 nucleotides matching TRBD2. The CDR3 is 18 amino acids. Trimming removed 4 bases from V and 0 bases from J; junction bases left unmatched: 6. The germline V gene encodes CDR1 MGHRA and CDR2 YSYEKL. DNA for the CDR3: TGCGCCAGCAGCCGTGGACTAGCGGGGGGACCTAGCACAGATACGCAGTATTTT. Amino acid sequence: CASSRGLAGGPSTDTQYF.

The chain links TRBV27 to TRBJ1-1, with 9 bases matching TRBD1. CDR1 and CDR2 (germline): MNHEY, SMNVEV (reference sequence). The CDR3 runs 15 residues. Trimming cost V 6 bases and J 6 bases; bases outside gene matches: 11. The CDR3 coding sequence is TGTGCCAGCAGCCCGCCGGGACAGGGTAAGGCTGAAGCTTTCTTT. Translated, it gives CASSPPGQGKAEAFF.

V is TRBV7-8 and J is TRBJ1-5, with D hard to call. The CDR3 runs 15 residues. Per the germline V gene, CDR1 is SGHVS and CDR2 is FQNEAQ. V gave up 2 bases and J gave up 0 bases, with 8 bases separating them. The CDR3 DNA follows: TGTGCCAGCAGCTTAAAGGACGGTAGCAATCAGCCCCAGCATTTT. This codes for CASSLKDGSNQPQHF.

The rearrangement uses TRBV28 and TRBJ2-7; TRBD1 aligns across 7 bases. This CDR3 is 17 amino acids long. Per germline, CDR1 MDHEN and CDR2 SYDVKM. V gave up 6 bases and J gave up 1 base; unmatched junction bases: 15. The CDR3: CASSSWNRRDRSYEQYF. The CDR3, as DNA: TGTGCCAGCAGCTCGTGGAACCGCCGGGACAGATCCTACGAGCAGTACTTC.

This chain links TRBV28 with TRBJ1-6; D unresolved. Germline V lookup: CDR1 MDHEN, CDR2 SYDVKM. The CDR3 is made up of 12 amino acids. Trimming removed 3 bases at V and 7 bases at J, with 4 bases between. CDR3 sequence: CASSFGNSPLHF. The CDR3 DNA is TGTGCCAGCAGTTTCGGGAATTCACCCCTCCACTTT.

This rearrangement joins TRBV5-1 to TRBJ2-1; 12 bases line up with TRBD2. Trimming cost V 4 bases and J 9 bases; bases outside gene matches: 14. This CDR3 is 17 amino acids long. Per germline, CDR1 SGHRS and CDR2 YFSETQ. The CDR3 DNA sequence: TGCGCCAGCAGCCTGGAGGCTAGCGGGGGGGCCAAGGTTGAGCAGTTCTTC. This encodes CASSLEASGGAKVEQFF.

For the CDR3, the DNA is TGTGCCAGCAGCGTAGAGGGAACAGGGGGCGACGAGCAGTACTTC. As protein: CASSVEGTGGDEQYF. The V call is TRBV9, the J call TRBJ2-7, with 9 nucleotides matching TRBD1. The V segment lost 0 bases and the J segment 5 bases; nucleotides outside the gene matches: 6. This CDR3 is 15 amino acids long. CDR1 is SGDLS, CDR2 YYNGEE, per germline.

The CDR3, as DNA: TGTGCCAGCAGCTTAACCCTCCAAGGGGTCCCTCGGGGCCCCCTCCACTTT. Its translation is CASSLTLQGVPRGPLHF. The genes are TRBV7-9 and TRBJ1-6, with a weak D call TRBD1 (5 bases). Germline V gene sequence: CDR1 SEHNR, CDR2 FQNEAQ (reference sequence). CDR3 length equals 17 residues. With 2 bases removed from V and 13 bases from J, the gap between germline ends came to 24 bases.

The chain uses TRBV11-3 and TRBJ1-1; D not certain. The germline gives CDR1 SGHNT, CDR2 YENEEA. Trimming took off 2 bases at V and 6 bases at J, with 10 bases between the two ends. The CDR3 has 13 amino acids. The CDR3 DNA reads as TGTGCCAGCAGCTTATCTTTCCCCGCTGAAGCTTTCTTT. Protein product: CASSLSFPAEAFF.

The V and J genes are TRBV4-1 and TRBJ2-1; D gene unclear. The germline CDR1 and CDR2 sequences are MGHRA and YSYEKL. The CDR3 is 13 amino acids. Deletions cut 4 bases from V and 7 bases from J, with 11 bases between. The CDR3: CASSLARVNEQFF. The CDR3 DNA is TGCGCCAGCAGCCTCGCCCGAGTAAATGAGCAGTTCTTC.

The chain joins TRBV4-2 to TRBJ2-3; TRBD2 agrees at 12 bases. Germline trimming cut 3 bases from V and 6 bases from J; bases unmatched to any gene: 7. The CDR3 length is 16 residues. Germline assignment: CDR1 LGHNA and CDR2 YNFKEQ. CDR3 sequence (DNA): TGTGCCAGCAGCCAGGCCCTAGCGGGGGGGAGGGATACGCAGTATTTT. Protein: CASSQALAGGRDTQYF.

The J gene is TRBJ2-7, the V gene TRBV2; the match to TRBD1 covers 11 bases. CDR1 is SNHLY and CDR2 is FYNNEI in the germline V gene. CDR3 length equals 16 residues. V trimming: 8 bases; J trimming: 5 bases; junction bases outside the gene matches: 14. CDR3: CASYGTGGMPEDEQYF. The CDR3 DNA reads as TGTGCCAGCTACGGGACAGGGGGTATGCCTGAGGACGAGCAGTACTTC. The complete variable domain, with remaining parts taken from reference TRBV2 and TRBJ2-7, reads EPEVTQTPSHQVTQMGQEVILRCVPISNHLYFYWYRQILGQKVEFLVSFYNNEISEKSEIFDDQFSVERPDGSNFTLKIRSTKLEDSAMYFCASYGTGGMPEDEQYFGPGTRLTVT.

This clone was seen once. The V gene is TRBV27, the J gene TRBJ1-5; D may be TRBD1 (5 bases). Trimming removed 8 bases at V and 0 bases at J, with 14 bases between. CDR1 MNHEY and CDR2 SMNVEV come from the germline V gene (reference sequence). This CDR3 contains 15 residues. In nucleotides, the CDR3 is TGTGCCAGCCACCCTGGACACTTTAGCAATCAGCCCCAGCATTTT. Its protein product is CASHPGHFSNQPQHF.

The V and J genes are TRBV10-2 and TRBJ1-1, with TRBD1 matching 8 bases. CDR3 length: 14 residues. Germline V gene lookup returns CDR1 WSHSY and CDR2 SAAADI. J lost 3 bases, V lost 7 bases, and 7 bases had no gene match. The CDR3 DNA reads TGCGCCAGCAACCCTCCGGGACAGGACACTGAAGCTTTCTTT. This translates into CASNPPGQDTEAFF.

V is TRBV7-8 and J is TRBJ1-2, with 7 bases identical to TRBD1. CDR3 length equals 15 residues. Germline CDR1 reads SGHVS; CDR2 reads FQNEAQ. Trimming took 2 bases from V and 1 from J; bases not matched to a gene: 4. The CDR3 here is CASSLRQGLNYGYTF. Written as DNA, the CDR3 is TGTGCCAGCAGCTTACGACAGGGCCTTAACTATGGCTACACCTTC.

The V call is TRBV30, the J call TRBJ1-5; 9 bases align to TRBD1. CDR1 is GTSNPN, CDR2 SVGIG, per germline (reference sequence). The CDR3 is made up of 16 amino acids. V lost 3 bases to trimming and J lost 2 bases; unmatched junction nucleotides: 8. CDR3 in DNA: TGTGCCTGGAGAAGGACAGGGGCGGTAGGCAATCAGCCCCAGCATTTT. Amino acid sequence: CAWRRTGAVGNQPQHF.

The chain recombines TRBV4-1 with TRBJ1-1; D is perhaps TRBD1 (5 bases). V lost 4 bases, J lost 0 bases, and 21 bases lay in between. This CDR3 spans 18 amino acids. Looked up from germline, CDR1 is MGHRA and CDR2 is YSYEKL. CDR3 in amino acids: CASSRQNVGTALNTEAFF. CDR3 bases: TGCGCCAGCAGCCGACAAAATGTGGGGACGGCATTGAACACTGAAGCTTTCTTT.

This chain joins TRBV30 and TRBJ2-7, with a weak D call TRBD2 (6 bases). This CDR3 is built from 12 residues. Trimming left V 0 bases short and J 4 bases short, with 7 bases between. Germline CDR1 GTSNPN, CDR2 SVGIG (reference sequence). The CDR3 region is CAWSVRGYEQYF. CDR3 DNA sequence: TGTGCCTGGAGTGTCCGGGGGTACGAGCAGTACTTC.

The CDR3 DNA reads TGTGCCAGCAGCTTAAGGGGGCCTCAAGAGACCCAGTACTTC. This gives the protein CASSLRGPQETQYF. The genes are TRBV11-2 and TRBJ2-5; 7 nucleotides match TRBD1. The length of the CDR3 is 14 residues. Trimming took 2 bases from V and 2 from J; bases not matched to a gene: 2. Germline CDR1 and CDR2: SGHAT and FQNNGV. Filled out from reference TRBV11-2 and TRBJ2-5, the complete variable domain reads EAGVAQSPRYKIIEKRQSVAFWCNPISGHATLYWYQQILGQGPKLLIQFQNNGVVDDSQLPKDRFSAERLKGVDSTLKIQPAKLEDSAVYLCASSLRGPQETQYFGPGTRLLVL.

Regarding this clone: Within the sample, other DNA sequences also encode this same CDR3. The J gene is TRBJ2-5, the V gene TRBV5-1; D remains ambiguous. V was trimmed by 1 base and J by 5 bases, leaving 9 bases between them. In germline, CDR1 is SGHRS, CDR2 YFSETQ. This CDR3 contains 13 residues. In DNA, the CDR3 is TGCGCCAGCAGCTTGCCTGGAGAGGAGACCCAGTACTTC. This gives the protein CASSLPGEETQYF.

The chain combines TRBV28 with TRBJ1-2, with a weak D call TRBD1 (6 bases). Germline V CDR1 and CDR2: MDHEN, SYDVKM. This CDR3 spans 16 amino acids. The germline V and J ends were trimmed by 5 bases and 5 bases, with 21 bases remaining between them. CDR3 DNA sequence: TGTGCCAGCAGTGACCCCGCAGATCAGGGGCTTTATGGCTACACCTTC. As protein: CASSDPADQGLYGYTF.

The chain carries TRBV28 and TRBJ1-5; a weak D match, TRBD1 (6 bases). The CDR3 is 14 residues long. The V and J ends lost 6 bases and 0 bases respectively, with 9 bases between them. Germline loops: CDR1 MDHEN, CDR2 SYDVKM. Here the CDR3 reads CASSRGYSNQPQHF. The CDR3 bases are TGTGCCAGCAGCAGGGGATATAGCAATCAGCCCCAGCATTTT.

This clone was seen a single time. V gene TRBV7-9 combines with J gene TRBJ2-2; no firm D call. There are 11 residues in the CDR3. The germline V and J ends were trimmed by 2 bases and 11 bases, with 6 bases remaining between them. CDR1 and CDR2 (germline): SEHNR, FQNEAQ (reference sequence). Here the CDR3 reads CASSLHEELFF. CDR3 DNA: TGTGCCAGCAGCTTACATGAAGAGCTGTTTTTT.

The chain carries TRBV7-3 and TRBJ2-3, with D perhaps matching TRBD2 (7 bases). The V and J ends lost 4 bases and 4 bases respectively, with 18 bases between them. The germline CDR1 and CDR2 sequences are SGHTA and FQGTGA. The CDR3 has 16 amino acids. The CDR3 DNA follows: TGTGCCAGCAGCTCCAATCCATCGGGGGGCGCAGATACGCAGTATTTT. It yields the protein CASSSNPSGGADTQYF.

The chain joins TRBV28 to TRBJ1-5; D not resolved. Germline-derived CDR1 and CDR2 are MDHEN and SYDVKM. This CDR3 contains 12 residues. Trimming left V 3 bases short and J 4 bases short, with 4 bases between. The CDR3, as DNA: TGTGCCAGCAGTTTCCGGAATCAGCCCCAGCATTTT. It yields the protein CASSFRNQPQHF.